The 26 T cell receptor beta chains listed next were all sequenced from one sample in a study of T cells in Graves' hyperthyroidism and ophthalmopathy. Template material for amplifying TCR beta CDR3 regions consisted of RNA transcripts. The HTBI primer set was used in a first-round RT-PCR of the TCR CDR3. Via MiXCR, TCRdb re-called the multiplex PCR reads, giving one row per CDR3 protein. The sample records more than 500,000 distinct CDR3 sequences, about 45% being singletons. Sequencing was carried out using peripheral blood or thyroid tissue (not recorded which). The receptors stem from an adult woman with Graves' disease, either hyperthyroidism or ophthalmopathy (not recorded which).

At least ten counts were recorded for this clonotype. The chain links TRBV11-3 to TRBJ2-5, with 10 bases that match TRBD1. Looked up from germline, CDR1 is SGHNT and CDR2 is YENEEA. The CDR3 sequence is 14 residues long. The J segment lost 5 bases and the V segment lost 5 bases, leaving 5 bases of the junction unmatched. CDR3 loop: CASSVTGGDETQYF. Written as DNA, the CDR3 is TGTGCCAGCAGCGTGACAGGGGGCGACGAGACCCAGTACTTC.

This chain joins TRBV15 and TRBJ2-1, with unresolved D. Trimming shortened V by 3 bases and J by 6 bases, and 12 bases separated the two germline ends. The CDR3 spans 14 residues. Germline V gene lookup returns CDR1 LNHNV and CDR2 YYDKDF (reference sequence). As DNA, the CDR3 is TGTGCCACCAGCAGGATCACAGCAGGCAATGAGCAGTTCTTC. Protein product: CATSRITAGNEQFF.

This clonotype was counted only a few times. V and J are TRBV6-5 and TRBJ2-7; D unclear. The V gene's germline CDR1 is MNHEY and CDR2 SVGAGI. The V end was cut by 2 bases, the J end by 3 bases, with 17 bases between. This CDR3 is 16 amino acids long. CDR3 protein: CASSYLRNSLDYEQYF. The CDR3 DNA sequence: TGTGCCAGCAGTTACCTGCGAAACTCTCTCGACTACGAGCAGTACTTC.

The chain uses TRBV5-1 and TRBJ1-2; D not resolved. From germline, CDR1 is SGHRS and CDR2 YFSETQ. V lost 0 bases and J lost 6, with 12 bases in between. The CDR3 has 14 amino acids. In nucleotides, the CDR3 is TGCGCCAGCAGCTTGGCACAGTTAGGTCATGGCTACACCTTC. It specifies CASSLAQLGHGYTF.

The chain is built from TRBV7-2 and TRBJ2-5; no definite D call. The CDR3 extends over 14 amino acids. With 3 bases removed from V and 11 bases from J, the gap between germline ends came to 19 bases. Germline-derived CDR1 and CDR2 are SGHTA and FQGNSA. CDR3 bases: TGTGCCAGCAGCTTGGGCGAGGATGCCTACGGGCAGTACTTC. It is translated as CASSLGEDAYGQYF. Filled out from reference TRBV7-2 and TRBJ2-5, the complete variable domain reads GAGVSQSPSNKVTEKGKDVELRCDPISGHTALYWYRQSLGQGLEFLIYFQGNSAPDKSGLPSDRFSAERTGGSVSTLTIQRTQQEDSAVYLCASSLGEDAYGQYFGPGTRLLVL.

This clonotype was observed at least ten times. The V and J genes are TRBV20-1 and TRBJ2-7, with TRBD2 identical over 10 bases. Germline loops: CDR1 DFQATT, CDR2 SNEGSKA (reference sequence). The CDR3 is 14 residues long. With V trimmed by 4 bases and J by 5 bases, 8 bases remained unmatched. The CDR3 sequence is CSAMGIAGGHEQYF. In DNA form, the CDR3 reads TGCAGTGCTATGGGGATAGCGGGAGGTCACGAGCAGTACTTC.

This clonotype was seen a single time. The chain uses TRBV7-7 and TRBJ2-7; D is perhaps TRBD1 (5 bases). The CDR3 runs 14 residues. Per the germline V gene, CDR1 is SSHAT and CDR2 is FNYEAQ (reference sequence). V shed 1 base and J shed 6 bases, with 13 bases lying between them. This CDR3 is CASSLEAGLTEQYF. Here the CDR3 DNA reads TGTGCCAGCAGCTTAGAGGCAGGGCTGACCGAGCAGTACTTC.

V gene TRBV10-2 combines with J gene TRBJ1-5; D perhaps matches TRBD1 (6 bases). The V gene's germline CDR1 is WSHSY and CDR2 SAAADI. The ends were cut back, 3 bases at V and 5 bases at J, with 20 bases in the middle. The CDR3 is made up of 17 amino acids. The CDR3: CASSEGSGVGGHQPQHF. The CDR3 bases are TGCGCCAGCAGTGAAGGGTCTGGGGTTGGGGGCCATCAGCCCCAGCATTTT.

The DNA of the CDR3 is TGTGCCAGCACCCTGACAGGGAACTATAATTCACCCCTCCACTTT. It encodes CASTLTGNYNSPLHF. The V call is TRBV2, the J call TRBJ1-6; 7 bases match TRBD1. From germline, CDR1 is SNHLY and CDR2 FYNNEI. Trimming at V came to 7 bases and at J to 3 bases, leaving 6 bases not matched to a gene. The CDR3 is made up of 15 amino acids.

This clonotype was observed many times. V gene TRBV7-2 combines with J gene TRBJ1-2, with D possibly being TRBD1 (5 bases). The CDR3 totals 15 residues. The germline gives CDR1 SGHTA, CDR2 FQGNSA. Between the trimmed V and J ends, which lost 2 bases and 0 bases, there was a span of 10 bases. The CDR3 reads CASSLTGTTNYGYTF. The CDR3 nucleotides are TGTGCCAGCAGCTTAACTGGGACTACTAACTATGGCTACACCTTC.

This clonotype was seen at least ten times. The chain combines TRBV6-1 with TRBJ1-1; D perhaps matches TRBD1 (5 bases). V was shortened by 5 bases and J by 3 bases, with 13 bases between the two germline ends. CDR1 MNHNS and CDR2 SASEGT come from the germline V gene. The CDR3 runs 14 residues. The CDR3 loop reads CASSSRDVDTEAFF. The CDR3 DNA reads TGTGCCAGCAGTTCCCGGGACGTCGACACTGAAGCTTTCTTT.

This clonotype has only a few counts. V usage is TRBV25-1 and J usage is TRBJ2-5, with no clear D. This CDR3 has 15 residues. Between the trimmed V and J ends, which lost 5 bases and 2 bases, there was a span of 15 bases. Germline V gene data show CDR1 as MGHDK and CDR2 as SYGVNS. This CDR3 is CASSRTRTQQETQYF. The CDR3 region has the DNA TGTGCCAGCAGTCGGACGAGGACGCAACAAGAGACCCAGTACTTC.

The V call is TRBV6-5, the J call TRBJ1-3; D is perhaps TRBD1 (5 bases). CDR1 is MNHEY and CDR2 is SVGAGI in the germline V gene. The CDR3 has 16 amino acids. The V end lost 2 bases, the J end lost 0 bases, and 11 bases lay between the germline ends. The CDR3 DNA follows: TGTGCCAGCAGTTACCCCCCAGGGAACTCTGGAAACACCATATATTTT. Protein: CASSYPPGNSGNTIYF.

The chain recombines TRBV19 with TRBJ1-5; D is undetermined. Germline loops: CDR1 LNHDA, CDR2 SQIVND (reference sequence). The CDR3 runs 15 residues. Deletions cut 6 bases from V and 5 bases from J, with 17 bases between. CDR3 loop: CASSEGFQFYQPQHF. The CDR3 coding sequence is TGTGCCAGTAGCGAGGGCTTCCAGTTTTATCAGCCCCAGCATTTT. Variable domain in full (rest from reference TRBV19 and TRBJ1-5): DGGITQSPKYLFRKEGQNVTLSCEQNLNHDAMYWYRQDPGQGLRLIYYSQIVNDFQKGDIAEGYSVSREKKESFPLTVTSAQKNPTAFYLCASSEGFQFYQPQHFGDGTRLSIL.

This clonotype appeared many times. J is TRBJ2-2 and V is TRBV15; D not certain. CDR3 size: 13 residues. Trimming left V 3 bases short and J 2 bases short, with 4 bases between. Germline-derived CDR1 and CDR2 are LNHNV and YYDKDF (reference sequence). CDR3 in amino acids: CATSSRNTGELFF. The CDR3 region has the DNA TGTGCCACCAGCAGCCGAAACACCGGGGAGCTGTTTTTT.

This clonotype was observed a few times. The rearrangement uses TRBV3-1 and TRBJ2-2; no firm D call. This CDR3 region has 13 residues. The germline CDR1 and CDR2 sequences are LGHDT and YNNKEL (reference sequence). V was trimmed by 1 base and J by 7 bases, leaving 7 bases between them. CDR3 region: CASSQVSRGELFF. DNA for the CDR3: TGTGCCAGCAGCCAAGTAAGCCGCGGGGAGCTGTTTTTT.

This clonotype showed up just once. The J gene is TRBJ1-6, the V gene TRBV20-1, with D unresolved. Germline V gives CDR1 DFQATT, CDR2 SNEGSKA (reference sequence). The V and J ends lost 3 bases and 7 bases respectively, with 16 bases between them. This CDR3 spans 15 amino acids. CDR3 nucleotides: TGCAGTGCTAGGCAGGACTACGAGCAGAATTCACCCCTCCACTTT. The encoded protein is CSARQDYEQNSPLHF.

V usage is TRBV10-3 and J usage is TRBJ2-1; 7 bases map to TRBD2. J was trimmed by 8 bases and V by 11 bases; bases with no gene match: 15. This CDR3 spans 14 amino acids. Per germline, CDR1 ENHRY and CDR2 SYGVKD. CDR3 loop: CAHGASGVVYEQFF. CDR3 sequence (DNA): TGTGCCCACGGGGCTAGCGGCGTAGTCTATGAGCAGTTCTTC.

This rearrangement joins TRBV9 to TRBJ2-7; D is perhaps TRBD2 (6 bases). Per germline, CDR1 SGDLS and CDR2 YYNGEE. With 0 bases removed from V and 2 bases from J, the gap between germline ends came to 15 bases. The CDR3 runs to 16 residues. The CDR3 sequence is CASSVEGGKGPYEQYF. CDR3 nucleotides: TGTGCCAGCAGCGTAGAGGGCGGGAAGGGCCCCTACGAGCAGTACTTC.

The rearrangement joins TRBV10-3 to TRBJ1-5, with D possibly matching TRBD1 (5 bases). Germline values: CDR1 ENHRY, CDR2 SYGVKD. The CDR3 totals 15 residues. The ends were cut back, 2 bases at V and 4 bases at J, with 12 bases in the middle. CDR3 protein: CAISEGAESNQPQHF. The CDR3 region has the DNA TGTGCCATCAGTGAGGGGGCAGAGAGTAATCAGCCCCAGCATTTT.

This clonotype was recorded at least ten times. This rearrangement joins TRBV5-1 to TRBJ2-5; no reliable D call. V was cut by 0 bases and J by 2 bases, with 11 bases left in between. CDR1 and CDR2 from the germline V gene are SGHRS and YFSETQ. CDR3 length: 15 residues. The CDR3 here is CASSLAWTKQETQYF. CDR3 nucleotide sequence: TGCGCCAGCAGCTTGGCTTGGACCAAACAAGAGACCCAGTACTTC.

In its sample, this clonotype was seen a few times. The chain uses TRBV10-3 and TRBJ1-1; 8 positions agree with TRBD1. Germline lookup yields CDR1 ENHRY and CDR2 SYGVKD. Trimming removed 5 bases from V and 4 bases from J; junction bases left unmatched: 9. CDR3 length: 15 amino acids. CDR3 nucleotide sequence: TGTGCCATCAGTCGGGCGGACAGGGAGGGCACTGAAGCTTTCTTT. It yields the protein CAISRADREGTEAFF.

This clonotype was observed a handful of times. The chain has TRBV7-2 and TRBJ1-5; D is unclear. The V and J ends lost 5 bases and 5 bases respectively, with 16 bases between them. Germline V gene lookup returns CDR1 SGHTA and CDR2 FQGNSA. The CDR3 covers 15 residues. Here the CDR3 reads CASSRWVTGYQPQHF. The CDR3 DNA follows: TGTGCCAGCAGCCGTTGGGTGACCGGGTATCAGCCCCAGCATTTT.

Points on this clonotype: Since the CDR3 does not end with the conserved phenylalanine or tryptophan, this likely comes from a read error. This chain uses TRBV19 with TRBJ1-5, with 7 positions matching TRBD1. The J segment lost 5 bases and the V segment lost 8 bases, leaving 6 bases of the junction unmatched. The germline V gene encodes CDR1 LNHDA and CDR2 SQIVND (reference sequence). The CDR3 covers 13 residues. CDR3: CASVTGAYQPQHV. DNA of the CDR3: TGTGCCAGTGTTACAGGGGCATATCAGCCCCAGCATGTT.

The V call is TRBV3-1, the J call TRBJ1-6, with D possibly being TRBD1 (5 bases). Germline lookup yields CDR1 LGHDT and CDR2 YNNKEL (reference sequence). This CDR3 has 15 residues. Trimming removed 4 bases from V and 7 bases from J, with 14 bases in between. The CDR3 DNA reads as TGTGCCAGCAGCCTCAGCACGGGGCCAAATTCACCCCTCCACTTT. This encodes CASSLSTGPNSPLHF.

This clonotype was seen a few times. This chain uses TRBV28 with TRBJ1-4, with 12 bases that match TRBD1. After removal of 6 bases from V and 10 bases from J, the junction contained 9 bases not matched to a gene. In germline, CDR1 is MDHEN, CDR2 SYDVKM. There are 15 residues in the CDR3. The CDR3, as DNA: TGTGCCAGCAGCCAATGGGGGACAGGGGGCGCAAAACTGTTTTTT. It yields the protein CASSQWGTGGAKLFF. Full variable domain (outside the CDR3, taken from reference TRBV28 and TRBJ1-4): DVKVTQSSRYLVKRTGEKVFLECVQDMDHENMFWYRQDPGLGLRLIYFSYDVKMKEKGDIPEGYSVSREKKERFSLILESASTNQTSMYLCASSQWGTGGAKLFFGSGTQLSVL.